These 16 T cell receptor beta chains originate from one sample sequenced in a study of blood T cells in healthy people across ages. Sample-barcoded 5' priming and a J-beta primer mix drove a second PCR of 7 to 11 cycles. A single record per CDR3 protein comes from TCRdb applying MiXCR to the 5' RACE reads. This table holds about a million distinct CDR3 sequences, roughly two fifths found once. Material for sequencing was blood. The source of these receptors is a man aged 18-30 years in good health.

This clonotype was counted a few times. The V and J genes are TRBV27 and TRBJ1-1; 8 bases map to TRBD1. This CDR3 comprises 16 residues. With V trimmed by 5 bases and J by 1 base, 9 bases remained unmatched. In germline, CDR1 is MNHEY, CDR2 SMNVEV (reference sequence). CDR3 protein: CASSLRTGLGNTEAFF. Written as DNA, the CDR3 is TGTGCCAGCAGTCTCCGGACAGGGCTTGGGAACACTGAAGCTTTCTTT.

The chain employs TRBV28 and TRBJ1-2; 11 bases match TRBD1. Germline CDR1 is MDHEN and CDR2 is SYDVKM. The CDR3 has 20 residues. Trimming cost V 5 bases and J 2 bases; bases outside gene matches: 19. CDR3 in DNA: TGTGCCAGCAGTCCTCCGAGTATAGGTCGGACAGGGGGCTCCAACTATGGCTACACCTTC. Protein product: CASSPPSIGRTGGSNYGYTF.

CDR3 residues: CASSQDLAGANTGELFF. CDR3 DNA: TGCGCCAGCAGCCAAGATTTAGCGGGGGCCAACACCGGGGAGCTGTTTTTT. The gene calls are TRBV4-3 and TRBJ2-2; 9 nucleotides line up with TRBD2. Germline lookup yields CDR1 LGHNA and CDR2 YSLEER. The CDR3 extends over 17 amino acids. Unmatched junction bases numbered 4, after V lost 0 bases and J lost 2 bases.

The chain carries TRBV7-3 and TRBJ1-3, with D possibly being TRBD1 (6 bases). Germline CDR1 and CDR2: SGHTA and FQGTGA. Trimming pared 1 base from V and 1 base from J, leaving 11 bases between. CDR3 length: 16 residues. The CDR3 reads CASSLKGQGSGNTIYF. The DNA for the CDR3 is TGTGCCAGCAGCTTAAAGGGACAAGGATCTGGAAACACCATATATTTT.

This clonotype was seen a single time. V is TRBV29-1 and J is TRBJ2-2; 11 bases fit TRBD1. CDR1 SQVTM and CDR2 ANQGSEA come from the germline V gene. This CDR3 spans 16 amino acids. The V segment lost 3 bases and the J segment 3 bases; nucleotides outside the gene matches: 6. The DNA of the CDR3 is TGCAGCGTTGAGGGTGGACAGGGGGCCCACACCGGGGAGCTGTTTTTT. Its protein product is CSVEGGQGAHTGELFF.

This clonotype was seen a few times. The rearrangement uses TRBV7-2 and TRBJ1-5, with D hard to call. The CDR3 totals 15 residues. Trimming removed 4 bases at V and 2 bases at J, with 12 bases between. CDR1 and CDR2 from the germline V gene are SGHTA and FQGNSA. The CDR3 here is CASSSGVPGNQPQHF. DNA of the CDR3: TGTGCCAGCAGCTCGGGAGTTCCGGGCAATCAGCCCCAGCATTTT.

The gene calls are TRBV10-3 and TRBJ2-2; the D gene is possibly TRBD2 (6 bases). Germline values: CDR1 ENHRY, CDR2 SYGVKD. V was clipped by 8 bases and J by 0 bases, with 13 bases between them. This CDR3 spans 15 amino acids. The CDR3 bases are TGTGCCATCTCCATAGCGGCGCCGAACACCGGGGAGCTGTTTTTT. This translates into CAISIAAPNTGELFF.

The chain joins TRBV4-2 to TRBJ2-5, with D perhaps matching TRBD2 (6 bases). V lost 5 bases and J lost 1, with 11 bases in between. Germline CDR1 and CDR2: LGHNA and YNFKEQ. The CDR3 extends over 14 amino acids. CDR3 protein: CASSSGSGQETQYF. CDR3 bases: TGTGCCAGCAGCTCAGGTAGCGGCCAAGAGACCCAGTACTTC.

The chain couples TRBV2 to TRBJ1-2; D remains unclear. The CDR3 extends over 13 amino acids. Germline V gene lookup returns CDR1 SNHLY and CDR2 FYNNEI. Trimming left V 3 bases short and J 5 bases short, with 10 bases between. The CDR3 spells CASSETTYYGYTF. CDR3 DNA sequence: TGTGCCAGCAGTGAGACAACGTATTATGGCTACACCTTC.

This clonotype showed up just a few times. The gene calls are TRBV25-1 and TRBJ1-6; D gene uncertain. Germline V gene data show CDR1 as MGHDK and CDR2 as SYGVNS. The CDR3 consists of 10 residues. V was pared by 10 bases and J by 9 bases, with 7 bases between. CDR3 sequence reads: CATGGSPLHF. The CDR3 DNA reads as TGTGCCACCGGCGGTTCACCCCTCCACTTT. The full variable domain, rest sourced from reference TRBV25-1 and TRBJ1-6, is EADIYQTPRYLVIGTGKKITLECSQTMGHDKMYWYQQDPGMELHLIHYSYGVNSTEKGDLSSESTVSRIRTEHFPLTLESARPSHTSQYLCATGGSPLHFGNGTRLTVT.

This clonotype has a handful of counts. The V call is TRBV7-2, the J call TRBJ1-2; TRBD1 matches at 9 bases. The length of the CDR3 is 16 residues. Germline CDR1 and CDR2: SGHTA and FQGNSA. Unmatched junction bases numbered 10, after V lost 5 bases and J lost 3 bases. CDR3: CASSHIQGAYDYGYTF. The CDR3 nucleotides read TGTGCCAGCAGCCATATACAGGGGGCGTACGACTATGGCTACACCTTC.

There are a few counts of this clonotype. This chain uses TRBV2 with TRBJ1-1; 8 positions match TRBD1. V lost 6 bases to trimming and J lost 8 bases; unmatched junction nucleotides: 20. This CDR3 has 17 residues. CDR1 SNHLY and CDR2 FYNNEI come from the germline V gene. The CDR3 DNA reads TGTGCCAGCAGCCCACTTCCGGGACAGGTTAGAGGGGCAGAAGCTTTCTTT. Encoded protein: CASSPLPGQVRGAEAFF.

This clonotype was counted only a few times. This chain joins TRBV20-1 and TRBJ1-6; D gene ambiguous. CDR3 length equals 15 residues. Germline-derived CDR1 and CDR2 are DFQATT and SNEGSKA (reference sequence). V was pared by 0 bases and J by 7 bases, with 13 bases between. The CDR3 sequence is CSARDHWAVNSPLHF. CDR3 in DNA: TGCAGTGCTAGAGACCATTGGGCAGTAAATTCACCCCTCCACTTT.

The rearrangement uses TRBV12-3 or TRBV12-4 and TRBJ2-1; possibly TRBD2 for D (6 bases). This CDR3 spans 14 amino acids. Trimming took 7 bases from V and 9 from J, leaving 19 bases between them. The CDR3 DNA is TGTGCCAGCACCCCACGTGGAGGGCACCCTGAGCAGTTCTTC. Its translation is CASTPRGGHPEQFF.

This chain uses TRBV4-2 with TRBJ2-4, with TRBD2 identical over 13 bases. The tail of the sequence fits TRBJ2-7 better, so the J call may be wrong. Looked up from germline, CDR1 is LGHNA and CDR2 is YNFKEQ. CDR3 size: 13 residues. The CDR3 DNA follows: TGTGCCACACTAGCGGGGGGGCGGTACGAGCAGTACTTC. Its translation is CATLAGGRYEQYF.

This chain connects TRBV12-3 or TRBV12-4 to TRBJ2-3, with a weak D call TRBD2 (6 bases). The CDR3 covers 14 residues. The V end was cut by 6 bases, the J end by 7 bases, with 17 bases between. Here the CDR3 DNA reads TGTGCCAGCAGCGGCGGGACTTCGCAGAATACGCAGTATTTT. Translated: CASSGGTSQNTQYF.